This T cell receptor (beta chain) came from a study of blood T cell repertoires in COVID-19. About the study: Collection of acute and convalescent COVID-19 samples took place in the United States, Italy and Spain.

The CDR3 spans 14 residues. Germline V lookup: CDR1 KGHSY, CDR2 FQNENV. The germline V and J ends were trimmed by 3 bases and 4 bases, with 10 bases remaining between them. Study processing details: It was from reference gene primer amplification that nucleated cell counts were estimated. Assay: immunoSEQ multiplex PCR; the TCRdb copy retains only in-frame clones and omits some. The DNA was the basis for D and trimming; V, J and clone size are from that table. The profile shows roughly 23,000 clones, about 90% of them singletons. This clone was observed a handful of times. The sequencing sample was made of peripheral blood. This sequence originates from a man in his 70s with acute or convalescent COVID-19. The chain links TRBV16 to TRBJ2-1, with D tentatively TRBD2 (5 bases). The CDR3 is CASSQSGGYNEQFF. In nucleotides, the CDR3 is TGTGCCAGCAGCCAGAGCGGCGGGTACAATGAGCAGTTCTTC.